What follows are 20 T cell receptor beta chains derived from one specimen sequenced in a study of blood T cell repertoires in COVID-19. The method was immunoSEQ multiplex PCR; TCRdb's version includes in-frame clones alone and lacks a portion of them. The table records 150,000 to 200,000 clones, around 92% of them present only once. The sample taken for sequencing was PBMCs or T cells enriched from blood (not recorded which). The source of these receptors is a woman aged 18-29 years who had recovered from COVID-19.

The V call is TRBV4-1, the J call TRBJ2-7; 7 bases are a match to TRBD2. The germline gives CDR1 MGHRA, CDR2 YSYEKL. CDR3 size: 16 residues. V shed 6 bases and J 3 bases; nucleotides not matched to a gene: 14. The CDR3: CASSRGGSTSNYEQYF. The CDR3 nucleotides read TGCGCCAGCAGTCGGGGAGGGTCTACCAGTAACTACGAGCAGTACTTC.

V and J are TRBV7-8 and TRBJ1-1; D is uncertain. The CDR3 contains 13 residues. V dropped 1 base and J dropped 8 bases, with 11 bases sitting between them. Germline V lookup: CDR1 SGHVS, CDR2 FQNEAQ. The CDR3 DNA follows: TGTGCCAGCAGCTTAGGGCAGACTACAGAAGCTTTCTTT. Amino acids: CASSLGQTTEAFF.

The chain employs TRBV4-1 and TRBJ1-1; D perhaps matches TRBD1 (5 bases). V lost 1 base and J lost 3, with 18 bases in between. CDR1 is MGHRA, CDR2 YSYEKL, per germline. This CDR3 region has 17 residues. CDR3 DNA sequence: TGCGCCAGCAGCCAAGTTCCACAGGTCCGGGGGGACACTGAAGCTTTCTTT. Protein product: CASSQVPQVRGDTEAFF.

The chain combines TRBV11-2 with TRBJ1-2, with TRBD1 as a possible D gene (5 bases). This CDR3 contains 14 residues. Germline V gene lookup returns CDR1 SGHAT and CDR2 FQNNGV. Trimming removed 9 bases at V and 6 bases at J, with 20 bases between. The CDR3 region is CASRKIRGDDGYTF. CDR3 DNA: TGTGCCAGTAGAAAGATACGGGGGGATGATGGCTACACCTTC.

This clone was counted a single time. The chain is built from TRBV7-6 and TRBJ2-1, with a tentative D call TRBD1 (6 bases). Trimming shortened V by 1 base and J by 8 bases, and 9 bases separated the two germline ends. This CDR3 contains 13 residues. Per the germline V gene, CDR1 is SGHVS and CDR2 is FNYEAQ. The CDR3: CASSLESGDEQFF. In DNA, the CDR3 is TGTGCCAGCAGCTTAGAATCAGGGGATGAGCAGTTCTTC.

This clone was seen once. The rearrangement uses TRBV9 and TRBJ1-6; TRBD1 might be the D (5 bases). The V end was cut by 1 base, the J end by 8 bases, with 22 bases between. Germline CDR1 reads SGDLS; CDR2 reads YYNGEE. This CDR3 is built from 18 residues. The CDR3 protein is CASSVRYQDETGDSPLHF. The CDR3 coding sequence is TGTGCCAGCAGCGTACGTTATCAAGATGAGACGGGGGATTCACCCCTCCACTTT.

This chain connects TRBV19 to TRBJ1-5, with 8 nucleotides matching TRBD1. This CDR3 contains 19 residues. V gave up 6 bases and J gave up 5 bases; unmatched junction bases: 21. Germline V CDR1 and CDR2: LNHDA, SQIVND (reference sequence). CDR3 sequence reads: CASRDPGTGSRWGDQPQHF. Here the CDR3 DNA reads TGTGCCAGTAGGGACCCCGGGACAGGCTCCCGCTGGGGGGATCAGCCCCAGCATTTT.

The chain combines TRBV4-1 with TRBJ2-3; 8 bases match TRBD2. The length of the CDR3 is 17 residues. Germline CDR1 MGHRA, CDR2 YSYEKL. The J segment lost 5 bases and the V segment lost 1 base, leaving 11 bases of the junction unmatched. The CDR3 protein is CASSQGSLAGGVDTQYF. The CDR3 DNA is TGCGCCAGCAGCCAAGGGTCCTTAGCCGGGGGGGTAGATACGCAGTATTTT.

The chain has TRBV9 and TRBJ1-1; D is unresolved. The CDR3 is 13 amino acids. V gave up 1 base and J gave up 0 bases, with 4 bases separating them. Germline V gene lookup returns CDR1 SGDLS and CDR2 YYNGEE. CDR3 coding DNA: TGTGCCAGCAGCGTAAACATGAACACTGAAGCTTTCTTT. This sequence encodes CASSVNMNTEAFF.

V gene TRBV7-9 combines with J gene TRBJ2-1; 7 nucleotides agree with TRBD2. The J segment lost 3 bases and the V segment lost 5 bases, leaving 7 bases of the junction unmatched. This CDR3 comprises 15 residues. Per the germline V gene, CDR1 is SEHNR and CDR2 is FQNEAQ (reference sequence). The chain's CDR3 is CASSQTSDDYNEQFF. DNA for the CDR3: TGTGCCAGCAGCCAAACTAGCGACGACTACAATGAGCAGTTCTTC.

The rearrangement links TRBV28 to TRBJ1-3; no clear D. CDR1 MDHEN and CDR2 SYDVKM come from the germline V gene. V was clipped by 8 bases and J by 4 bases, with 12 bases between them. The CDR3 sequence is 13 residues long. CDR3 coding DNA: TGTGCCAGCGGCCGACCGGGGGGAAACACCATATATTTT. Residues: CASGRPGGNTIYF.

This chain joins TRBV7-9 and TRBJ2-7; D is possibly TRBD1 (6 bases). Trimming pared 0 bases from V and 2 bases from J, leaving 11 bases between. The germline CDR1 and CDR2 sequences are SEHNR and FQNEAQ (reference sequence). The CDR3 is made up of 15 amino acids. CDR3 sequence (DNA): TGTGCCAGCAGCTTAGCGGGACATGGACCCTACGAGCAGTACTTC. Protein sequence: CASSLAGHGPYEQYF.

The chain joins TRBV5-6 to TRBJ2-2; TRBD2 aligns across 11 bases. Germline V lookup: CDR1 SGHDT, CDR2 YYEEEE. V was pared by 2 bases and J by 7 bases, with 7 bases of the junction left unmatched. This CDR3 has 16 residues. The CDR3 sequence: CASSFLAGGRVGELFF. The CDR3 nucleotides read TGTGCCAGCAGCTTTTTAGCGGGGGGGCGAGTCGGGGAGCTGTTTTTT.

This clone is a singleton in its sample. The rearrangement joins TRBV6-4 to TRBJ2-3, with 7 bases that match TRBD2. The CDR3 has 13 amino acids. V shed 8 bases, J shed 3 bases, and the junction held 5 bases outside the gene matches. In germline, CDR1 is MRHNA, CDR2 SNTAGT. CDR3 nucleotide sequence: TGTGCCAGCGGACGGGGAGGGACAGATACGCAGTATTTT. Translated, it gives CASGRGGTDTQYF.

The chain has TRBV20-1 and TRBJ2-1, with 9 bases identical to TRBD2. The V gene end was trimmed by 3 bases and the J gene end by 7 bases; junction bases not matched to a gene: 13. This CDR3 region has 16 residues. Germline CDR1 is DFQATT and CDR2 is SNEGSKA (reference sequence). The CDR3 loop is CSASGTGGGASNEQFF. The CDR3 nucleotides read TGCAGTGCTAGTGGCACGGGCGGGGGGGCTTCGAATGAGCAGTTCTTC.

This clone was recorded a few times. The V and J genes are TRBV28 and TRBJ1-1; D gene uncertain. V was cut by 6 bases and J by 4 bases, with 15 bases left in between. The CDR3 runs to 14 residues. CDR1 and CDR2 from the germline V gene are MDHEN and SYDVKM. CDR3 nucleotides: TGTGCCAGCAGGTCCCCCGGGTCGAGCACTGAAGCTTTCTTT. Residues: CASRSPGSSTEAFF.

This clone has a single count. This chain joins TRBV12-3 or TRBV12-4 and TRBJ1-2, with D maybe TRBD1 (5 bases). Trimming cost V 5 bases and J 4 bases, with 11 bases left between them. The CDR3 runs 13 residues. The CDR3 DNA reads TGTGCCAGCAGTGCAGGGATAGGCTATGGCTACACCTTC. It codes for CASSAGIGYGYTF.

The rearrangement joins TRBV30 to TRBJ1-3; D unclear. This CDR3 spans 18 amino acids. Germline loops: CDR1 GTSNPN, CDR2 SVGIG (reference sequence). The ends were cut back, 3 bases at V and 4 bases at J, with 25 bases in the middle. CDR3 sequence: CAWRRPGSGFLAGNTIYF. The DNA for the CDR3 is TGTGCCTGGAGGCGCCCGGGGTCTGGGTTCCTAGCAGGAAACACCATATATTTT.

This clone was counted a single time. The J gene is TRBJ1-2, the V gene TRBV27; the D gene is possibly TRBD1 (6 bases). The CDR3 is 15 amino acids. V gave up 2 bases and J gave up 4 bases, with 14 bases separating them. The germline CDR1 and CDR2 sequences are MNHEY and SMNVEV (reference sequence). The CDR3 sequence is CASSLAGSRGYGYTF. The DNA of the CDR3 is TGTGCCAGCAGTTTAGCGGGCAGCAGGGGCTATGGCTACACCTTC.

This rearrangement joins TRBV4-1 to TRBJ2-7, with 7 bases fitting TRBD1. CDR1 and CDR2 (germline): MGHRA, YSYEKL. The CDR3 has 16 residues. The V and J ends lost 1 base and 6 bases, in that order; junction bases with no gene match: 12. The CDR3 DNA reads as TGCGCCAGCAGCCAAGTCTTAGGGGGCGAGAGGGGCGAGCAGTACTTC. Amino acid sequence: CASSQVLGGERGEQYF.